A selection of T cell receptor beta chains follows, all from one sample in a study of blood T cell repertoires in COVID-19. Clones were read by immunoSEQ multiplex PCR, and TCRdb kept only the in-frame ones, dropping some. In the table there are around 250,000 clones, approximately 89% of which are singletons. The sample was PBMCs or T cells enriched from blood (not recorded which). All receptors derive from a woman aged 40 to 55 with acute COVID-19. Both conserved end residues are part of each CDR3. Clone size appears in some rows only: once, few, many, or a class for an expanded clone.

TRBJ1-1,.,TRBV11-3,CASNRRQGNTEAFF
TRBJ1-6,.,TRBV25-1,CASRGLNNSPLHF
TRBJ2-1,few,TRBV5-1,CASSITPSGRATEQFF
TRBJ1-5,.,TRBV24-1,CATSDRNRGSNQPQHF
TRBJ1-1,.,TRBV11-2,CASSSRTFPPTEAFF
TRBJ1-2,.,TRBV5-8,CASSLGSKPGGYGYTF
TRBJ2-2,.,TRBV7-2,CASSLVGGSLLTGELFF
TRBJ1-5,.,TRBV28,CASSSHGQGPHQPQHF
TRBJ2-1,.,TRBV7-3,CASSQYSGRAGEQFF
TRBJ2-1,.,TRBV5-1,CASSLEPGGNEQFF
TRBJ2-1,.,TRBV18,CASSLARSGRYNEQFF
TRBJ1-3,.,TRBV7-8,CASSLRQGFSGNTIYF
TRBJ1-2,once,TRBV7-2,CASSRRDRGNGYTF
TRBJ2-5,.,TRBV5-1,CASSLGSGRRETQYF
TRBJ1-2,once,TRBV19,CASSPSFTPGGVYGYTF
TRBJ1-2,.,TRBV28,CASSSRGSDYGYTF
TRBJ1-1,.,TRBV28,CASSTGQGAYTEAFF
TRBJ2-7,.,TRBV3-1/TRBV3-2,CASSQVTDEQYF
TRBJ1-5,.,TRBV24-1,CATSDGGSSNQPQHF
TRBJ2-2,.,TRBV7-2,CASSLQGYTGELFF
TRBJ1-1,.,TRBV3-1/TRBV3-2,CASRYMNTEAFF
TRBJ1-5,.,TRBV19,CASSSGGSPQPQHF
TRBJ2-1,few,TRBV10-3,CAISERGQNSYNEQFF
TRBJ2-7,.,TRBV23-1,CASSPKSHYSVEQYF
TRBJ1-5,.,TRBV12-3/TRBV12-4,CASSSQGFQPQHF
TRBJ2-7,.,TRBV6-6,CASTIGPGGVNEQYF
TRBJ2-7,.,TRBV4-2,CASSPSGSSYEQYF
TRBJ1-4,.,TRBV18,CASSPVGRGEKLFF
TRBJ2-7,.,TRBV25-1,CASSEIRDYEQYF
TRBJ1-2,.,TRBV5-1,CASTSTGTGTTGYTF